A single sample gave rise to the 10 T cell receptor beta chains below, sequenced in a study of Graves' ophthalmopathy and Graves' hyperthyroidism. Amplification of the TCR beta CDR3 regions used RNA transcripts (as template). Second-round multiplex PCR followed a first-round RT-PCR using HTBI primers. One entry per CDR3 protein, called by TCRdb with MiXCR from the multiplex PCR reads. The sample records hundreds of thousands of distinct CDR3 sequences, roughly 21% being singletons. Sequencing was carried out using peripheral blood. The receptors were sampled from a woman aged 50 to 65 with Graves' ophthalmopathy.

The table lists this clonotype with many counts. The chain is built from TRBV10-3 and TRBJ2-5, with 7 positions matching TRBD2. The CDR3 contains 13 residues. CDR1 is ENHRY, CDR2 SYGVKD, per germline. Germline trimming cut 4 bases from V and 7 bases from J; bases unmatched to any gene: 6. The CDR3 DNA reads TGTGCCATCAGTGGGGCGGGAGAAGGGACCCAGTACTTC. Translated: CAISGAGEGTQYF.

This clonotype was recorded at least ten times. This chain uses TRBV10-3 with TRBJ2-7, with D perhaps matching TRBD2 (5 bases). This CDR3 has 14 residues. The V end was cut by 6 bases, the J end by 6 bases, with 18 bases between. CDR1 ENHRY and CDR2 SYGVKD come from the germline V gene. CDR3 region: CAIREDGAIGEQYF. The CDR3 DNA follows: TGTGCCATCAGGGAGGACGGAGCCATCGGCGAGCAGTACTTC.

This clonotype turned up a few times. The gene calls are TRBV7-9 and TRBJ1-2, with a tentative D call TRBD1 (5 bases). CDR1 SEHNR and CDR2 FQNEAQ come from the germline V gene (reference sequence). V lost 5 bases to trimming and J lost 4 bases, with 11 bases between them. The CDR3 sequence is 13 residues long. CDR3 coding DNA: TGTGCCAGCAGCCGGGACTCTAGCTATGGCTACACCTTC. Its translation: CASSRDSSYGYTF.

In its sample, this clonotype was seen many times. The chain joins TRBV24-1 to TRBJ2-7; maybe TRBD2 (5 bases). The CDR3 totals 14 residues. Germline-derived CDR1 and CDR2 are KGHDR and SFDVKD. V lost 1 base and J lost 2, with 8 bases in between. The CDR3 DNA reads TGTGCCACCAGTGATTTATGGCGGGCCTACGAGCAGTACTTC. This encodes CATSDLWRAYEQYF.

There are many counts of this clonotype. This sequence joins TRBV13 and TRBJ2-7, with TRBD2 matching over 8 bases. The J segment lost 2 bases and the V segment lost 5 bases, leaving 8 bases of the junction unmatched. Germline V gives CDR1 PRHDT, CDR2 FYEKMQ (reference sequence). This CDR3 has 15 amino acids. In nucleotides, the CDR3 is TGTGCCAGCAGCCCTAGACGGGAGGGCCCCTACGAGCAGTACTTC. It specifies CASSPRREGPYEQYF.

This chain links TRBV29-1 with TRBJ2-5, with 7 positions matching TRBD2. Germline V gene sequence: CDR1 SQVTM, CDR2 ANQGSEA. The CDR3 consists of 13 residues. After removal of 4 bases from V and 5 bases from J, the junction contained 7 bases not matched to a gene. The CDR3 DNA sequence: TGCAGCGTTGTAATCGGGGGAGGGGAGACCCAGTACTTC. Translation gives CSVVIGGGETQYF.

Ten or more counts support this clonotype. V usage is TRBV20-1 and J usage is TRBJ2-5, with 13 nucleotides matching TRBD2. Germline V lookup: CDR1 DFQATT, CDR2 SNEGSKA (reference sequence). V lost 0 bases to trimming and J lost 5 bases; unmatched junction nucleotides: 15. The CDR3 has 19 amino acids. The CDR3 coding sequence is TGCAGTGCTAGAGATACATTAACTAGCGGGAGGGCCGAGTCCGAGACCCAGTACTTC. Its translation: CSARDTLTSGRAESETQYF.

The table lists this clonotype with many counts. The genes are TRBV7-2 and TRBJ2-5; possibly TRBD1 for D (6 bases). CDR3 size: 16 residues. The germline V and J ends were trimmed by 0 bases and 4 bases, with 15 bases remaining between them. The germline gives CDR1 SGHTA, CDR2 FQGNSA. CDR3 bases: TGTACCAGCAGCTTAGCGACTGGGGCGGACAGAGAGACCCAGTACTTC. This encodes CTSSLATGADRETQYF.

A few counts support this clonotype. This rearrangement joins TRBV18 to TRBJ1-1, with D unresolved. The CDR3 has 14 residues. The V gene's germline CDR1 is KGHSH and CDR2 LQKENI. Trimming stripped 3 bases from V and 2 bases from J, with 10 bases between. The CDR3: CASSPSGINTEAFF. In DNA, the CDR3 is TGTGCCAGCTCACCCTCAGGAATCAACACTGAAGCTTTCTTT.

This clonotype was counted at least ten times. This sequence joins TRBV12-3 or TRBV12-4 and TRBJ2-2; 10 bases line up with TRBD1. V was pared by 6 bases and J by 6 bases, with 7 bases of the junction left unmatched. This CDR3 has 15 residues. In nucleotides, the CDR3 is TGTGCCAGCAGAGACAGGGGGCAAGGAGCCGGGGAGCTGTTTTTT. Its translation: CASRDRGQGAGELFF.